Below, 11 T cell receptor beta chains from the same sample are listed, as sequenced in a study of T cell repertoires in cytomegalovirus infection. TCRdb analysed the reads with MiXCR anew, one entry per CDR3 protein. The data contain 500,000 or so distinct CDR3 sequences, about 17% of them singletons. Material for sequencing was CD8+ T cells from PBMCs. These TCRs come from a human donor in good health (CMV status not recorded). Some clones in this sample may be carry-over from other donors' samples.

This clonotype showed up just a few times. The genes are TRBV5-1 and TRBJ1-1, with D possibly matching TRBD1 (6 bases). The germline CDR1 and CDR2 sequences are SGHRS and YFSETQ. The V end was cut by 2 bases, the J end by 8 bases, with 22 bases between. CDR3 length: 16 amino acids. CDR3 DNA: TGCGCCAGCAGCTTCGGGGCAGGGGCTTATACACGCGAAGCTTTCTTT. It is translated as CASSFGAGAYTREAFF.

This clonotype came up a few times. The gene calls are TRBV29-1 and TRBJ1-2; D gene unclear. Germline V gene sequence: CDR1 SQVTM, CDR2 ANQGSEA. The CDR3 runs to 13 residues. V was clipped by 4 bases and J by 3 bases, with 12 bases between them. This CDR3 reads CSVVPRTDYGYTF. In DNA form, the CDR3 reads TGCAGCGTTGTACCCCGGACGGACTATGGCTACACCTTC. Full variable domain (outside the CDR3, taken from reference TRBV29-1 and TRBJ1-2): SAVISQKPSRDICQRGTSLTIQCQVDSQVTMMFWYRQQPGQSLTLIATANQGSEATYESGFVIDKFPISRPNLTFSTLTVSNMSPEDSSIYLCSVVPRTDYGYTFGSGTRLTVV.

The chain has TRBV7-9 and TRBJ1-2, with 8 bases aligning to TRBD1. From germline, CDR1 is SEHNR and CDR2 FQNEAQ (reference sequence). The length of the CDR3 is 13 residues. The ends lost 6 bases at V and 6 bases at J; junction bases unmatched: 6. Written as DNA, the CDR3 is TGTGCCAGCAGTTCGGGACAGGTAGATGGCTACACCTTC. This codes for CASSSGQVDGYTF.

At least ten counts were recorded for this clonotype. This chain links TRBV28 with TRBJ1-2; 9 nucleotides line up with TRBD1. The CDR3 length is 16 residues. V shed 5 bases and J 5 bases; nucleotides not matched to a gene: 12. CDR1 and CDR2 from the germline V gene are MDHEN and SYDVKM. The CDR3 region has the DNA TGTGCCAGCAGTCTACCTGGGGACAGGGATCCTTATGGCTACACCTTC. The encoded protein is CASSLPGDRDPYGYTF.

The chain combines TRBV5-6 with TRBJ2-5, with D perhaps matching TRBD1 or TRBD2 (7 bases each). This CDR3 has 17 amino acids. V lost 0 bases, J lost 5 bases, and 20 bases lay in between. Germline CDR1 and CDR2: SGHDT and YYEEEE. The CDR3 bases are TGTGCCAGCAGCTTGGCGGAAATCTACAGGGGAGGGGAGACCCAGTACTTC. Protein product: CASSLAEIYRGGETQYF. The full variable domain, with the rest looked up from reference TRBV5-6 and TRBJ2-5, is DAGVTQSPTHLIKTRGQQVTLRCSPKSGHDTVSWYQQALGQGPQFIFQYYEEEERQRGNFPDRFSGHQFPNYSSELNVNALLLGDSALYLCASSLAEIYRGGETQYFGPGTRLLVL.

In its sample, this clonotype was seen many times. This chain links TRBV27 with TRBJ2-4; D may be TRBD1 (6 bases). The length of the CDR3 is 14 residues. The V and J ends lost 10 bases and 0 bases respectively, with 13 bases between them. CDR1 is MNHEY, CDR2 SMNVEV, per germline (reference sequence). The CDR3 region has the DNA TGTGCCACCCGGACAGCAAGAGCCAAAAACATTCAGTACTTC. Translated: CATRTARAKNIQYF.

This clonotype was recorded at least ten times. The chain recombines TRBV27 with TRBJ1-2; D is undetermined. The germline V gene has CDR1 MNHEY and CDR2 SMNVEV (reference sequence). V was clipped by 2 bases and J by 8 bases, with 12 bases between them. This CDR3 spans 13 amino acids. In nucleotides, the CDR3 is TGTGCCAGCAGTTTAGAGGGCGGTTCGGGCTACACCTTC. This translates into CASSLEGGSGYTF.

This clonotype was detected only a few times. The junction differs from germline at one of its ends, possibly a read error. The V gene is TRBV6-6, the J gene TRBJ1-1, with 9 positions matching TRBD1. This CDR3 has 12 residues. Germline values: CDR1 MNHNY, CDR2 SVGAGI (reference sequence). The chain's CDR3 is CASSPSGTGTPF. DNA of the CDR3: TGTGCCAGCAGCCCCAGCGGGACAGGGACTCCCTTT.

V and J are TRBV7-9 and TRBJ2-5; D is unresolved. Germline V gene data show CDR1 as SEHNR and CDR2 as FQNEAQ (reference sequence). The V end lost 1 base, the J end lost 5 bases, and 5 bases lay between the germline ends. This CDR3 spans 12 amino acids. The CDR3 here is CASSLGLETQYF. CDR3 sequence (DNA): TGTGCCAGCAGCTTAGGGCTCGAGACCCAGTACTTC.

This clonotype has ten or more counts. In DNA form, the CDR3 reads TGTGCCAGTAGTACAGGGTTAGAGTCCGGGGAGCTGTTTTTT. Translation gives CASSTGLESGELFF. The V call is TRBV19, the J call TRBJ2-2; D is possibly TRBD1 (5 bases). V was pared by 4 bases and J by 6 bases, with 12 bases between. The CDR3 is made up of 14 amino acids. Germline CDR1 is LNHDA and CDR2 is SQIVND (reference sequence).

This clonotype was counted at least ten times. CDR3 sequence: CASSYSQGQNTGELFF. The CDR3, as DNA: TGTGCCAGCAGTTACTCACAGGGACAGAACACCGGGGAGCTGTTTTTT. The rearrangement uses TRBV6-5 and TRBJ2-2, with D possibly TRBD1 on 6 matching bases. The CDR3 covers 16 residues. V gave up 0 bases and J gave up 1 base, with 9 bases separating them. Germline V gene lookup returns CDR1 MNHEY and CDR2 SVGAGI.